These 19 T cell receptor beta chains were all obtained from the same sample, sequenced in a study of cytomegalovirus exposure and HLA in healthy donors. Sequencing was performed with immunoSEQ multiplex PCR; in TCRdb, only in-frame clones are kept and a portion is missing. The sample records 250,000 to 350,000 clones, roughly 87% being singletons. The specimen was PBMCs. All receptors derive from a woman in her twenties or thirties in good health and CMV-seropositive.

The chain has TRBV30 and TRBJ2-5, with D perhaps TRBD2 (5 bases). The V end was cut by 5 bases, the J end by 6 bases, with 13 bases between. CDR1 GTSNPN and CDR2 SVGIG come from the germline V gene (reference sequence). The CDR3 consists of 12 residues. This chain's CDR3 is CAWSDSRKTQYF. The DNA of the CDR3 is TGTGCCTGGTCGGACTCTCGGAAGACCCAGTACTTC.

The chain joins TRBV5-1 to TRBJ2-1; 12 bases are shared with TRBD1. V shed 3 bases, J shed 4 bases, and the junction held 8 bases outside the gene matches. This CDR3 region has 17 residues. In germline, CDR1 is SGHRS, CDR2 YFSETQ. The CDR3 DNA reads as TGCGCCAGCAGCTCCAGGGACAGGGGGCTTAATTACAATGAGCAGTTCTTC. As protein: CASSSRDRGLNYNEQFF.

The gene calls are TRBV7-2 and TRBJ2-3; no clear D. V dropped 5 bases and J dropped 4 bases, with 4 bases sitting between them. In germline, CDR1 is SGHTA, CDR2 FQGNSA. The CDR3 spans 11 residues. CDR3 in amino acids: CASSRADTQYF. CDR3 coding DNA: TGTGCCAGCAGCAGGGCAGATACGCAGTATTTT.

CDR3 in DNA: TGTGCCAGCAGCAAAGCGGGACGCCCGGGGCAGCCCCAGCATTTT. Translated, it gives CASSKAGRPGQPQHF. The chain carries TRBV21-1 and TRBJ1-5. TRBV21-1 corresponds to a pseudogene. The CDR3 spans 15 residues.

The V and J genes are TRBV14 and TRBJ2-3; TRBD2 is a possible D gene (5 bases). The CDR3 loop spans 14 amino acids. CDR1 SGHDN and CDR2 FVKESK come from the germline V gene. Deletions cut 1 base from V and 1 base from J, with 6 bases between. The CDR3 spells CASSQVGGTDTQYF. CDR3 DNA: TGTGCCAGCAGCCAAGTCGGGGGCACAGATACGCAGTATTTT.

The chain couples TRBV6-5 to TRBJ2-7; D possibly matches TRBD1 or TRBD2 (6 bases each). The CDR3 length is 13 residues. Germline loops: CDR1 MNHEY, CDR2 SVGAGI. The V end lost 0 bases, the J end lost 12 bases, and 15 bases lay between the germline ends. The CDR3 DNA reads TGTGCCAGCAGTTACTCGAAGGGGGGCCTCACGTACTTC. This encodes CASSYSKGGLTYF.

The sample holds a few counts of this clone. The V and J genes are TRBV7-8 and TRBJ1-5; no clear D. The V gene's germline CDR1 is SGHVS and CDR2 FQNEAQ. Trimming stripped 5 bases from V and 5 bases from J, with 10 bases between. This CDR3 is built from 13 residues. The CDR3 reads CASSAARDQPQHF. The CDR3 DNA is TGTGCCAGCAGCGCCGCCCGTGATCAGCCCCAGCATTTT.

This rearrangement joins TRBV4-2 to TRBJ1-6; D gene uncertain. Looked up from germline, CDR1 is LGHNA and CDR2 is YNFKEQ. The CDR3 has 13 residues. V was pared by 3 bases and J by 9 bases, with 9 bases between. In DNA, the CDR3 is TGTGCCAGCAGCCAGGGGTTGGGTTCACCCCTCCACTTT. It codes for CASSQGLGSPLHF.

The chain links TRBV6-6 to TRBJ2-5, with 12 bases fitting TRBD2. CDR1 is MNHNY, CDR2 SVGAGI, per germline (reference sequence). The junction had 13 bases not matched to a gene; V was cut back by 10 bases and J by 13 bases. The CDR3 loop spans 13 amino acids. CDR3 in amino acids: CATSPTSGGPWYF. In DNA, the CDR3 is TGTGCCACATCCCCAACTAGCGGGGGGCCGTGGTACTTC.

In nucleotides, the CDR3 is TGTGCCAGCAGTGAATATGGTTCCACAGATACGCAGTATTTT. Translated, it gives CASSEYGSTDTQYF. The V gene is TRBV6-1, the J gene TRBJ2-3; D gene uncertain. The CDR3 loop spans 14 amino acids. Germline V gene lookup returns CDR1 MNHNS and CDR2 SASEGT. Trimming removed 2 bases from V and 2 bases from J, with 8 bases in between.

V is TRBV10-3 and J is TRBJ2-7, with D possibly called TRBD1 or TRBD2 (5 bases each). Trimming stripped 9 bases from V and 0 bases from J, with 12 bases between. The germline V gene has CDR1 ENHRY and CDR2 SYGVKD. The CDR3 runs 13 residues. CDR3 DNA: TGTGCCATGAACCGGGACGGCTCCTACGAGCAGTACTTC. Translation: CAMNRDGSYEQYF.

The chain combines TRBV19 with TRBJ1-5, with D possibly matching TRBD1 (6 bases). V lost 7 bases and J lost 3, with 16 bases in between. The germline gives CDR1 LNHDA, CDR2 SQIVND (reference sequence). The CDR3 consists of 15 residues. The CDR3 DNA reads as TGTGCCAGTACCGCAGGGGCAGGGACCAATCAGCCCCAGCATTTT. It specifies CASTAGAGTNQPQHF.

The table lists this clone with a count of one. The rearrangement links TRBV4-3 to TRBJ2-2; D not resolved. The CDR3 loop spans 14 amino acids. Germline values: CDR1 LGHNA, CDR2 YSLEER. Trimming pared 3 bases from V and 0 bases from J, leaving 5 bases between. As DNA, the CDR3 is TGCGCCAGCAGCCAGCTATCGAACACCGGGGAGCTGTTTTTT. Protein product: CASSQLSNTGELFF.

J is TRBJ1-2 and V is TRBV6-6; tentative D call: TRBD1 (5 bases). V was cut by 2 bases and J by 4 bases, with 17 bases left in between. The CDR3 is made up of 16 amino acids. Germline V gene lookup returns CDR1 MNHNY and CDR2 SVGAGI (reference sequence). The CDR3 spells CASSYGPPGHGYGYTF. CDR3 nucleotides: TGTGCCAGCAGTTACGGCCCCCCGGGGCACGGCTATGGCTACACCTTC.

CDR3 protein: CASSLIPGGSGANNEQFF. CDR3 bases: TGTGCCAGCAGCTTAATCCCCGGTGGTAGCGGAGCTAACAATGAGCAGTTCTTC. The rearrangement uses TRBV7-9 and TRBJ2-1; the D gene is possibly TRBD2 (6 bases). Germline-derived CDR1 and CDR2 are SEHNR and FQNEAQ (reference sequence). This CDR3 spans 18 amino acids. V lost 2 bases, J lost 5 bases, and 22 bases lay in between.

The V call is TRBV4-3, the J call TRBJ2-2, with D perhaps matching TRBD2 (5 bases). This CDR3 spans 18 amino acids. V was trimmed by 1 base and J by 2 bases, leaving 17 bases between them. Germline CDR1 LGHNA, CDR2 YSLEER. The CDR3 sequence: CASSQVGVGGRNTGELFF. The CDR3 DNA is TGCGCCAGCAGCCAAGTCGGGGTAGGCGGAAGAAACACCGGGGAGCTGTTTTTT.

This clone appeared a single time. The chain links TRBV5-4 to TRBJ2-1; unclear D gene. The CDR3 consists of 11 residues. The V gene's germline CDR1 is SGHNT and CDR2 YYREEE (reference sequence). Deletions cut 4 bases from V and 10 bases from J, with 9 bases between. CDR3 in DNA: TGTGCCAGCAGCGCTGACCGAGAGCAGTTCTTC. Translated, it gives CASSADREQFF.

The V call is TRBV28, the J call TRBJ2-7; 7 bases are shared with TRBD2. This CDR3 contains 17 residues. With V trimmed by 3 bases and J by 2 bases, 13 bases remained unmatched. Germline values: CDR1 MDHEN, CDR2 SYDVKM. CDR3 residues: CASSFPVNPGGAYEQYF. In DNA form, the CDR3 reads TGTGCCAGCAGTTTCCCCGTCAACCCGGGGGGAGCCTACGAGCAGTACTTC.

The rearrangement links TRBV4-3 to TRBJ1-6; perhaps TRBD1 as D (5 bases). The CDR3 runs 15 residues. Trimming stripped 4 bases from V and 8 bases from J, with 15 bases between. Germline V gene sequence: CDR1 LGHNA, CDR2 YSLEER. Here the CDR3 reads CASSLVDTGDSPLHF. The CDR3 DNA reads as TGCGCCAGCAGCCTAGTGGACACGGGTGATTCACCCCTCCACTTT.